The 28 T cell receptor beta chains below all came from one sample that was sequenced in a study of blood T cell repertoires in COVID-19 (dated by TCRdb to about 2020). Library generation was performed with the immunoSEQ multiplex PCR assay. Not all clones reach the TCRdb copy of this immuneACCESS table, which keeps in-frame sequences only. Checked studies attribute under half of the gap to unresolved V genes and leave the rest unexplained. Counted in this sample were some 210,000 clones; 80% to 95% of them appeared once. The ten largest account for 0.7% to 0.85% of the sample. Sequencing was performed on peripheral blood. All receptors derive from a man between 60 and 70 years old with COVID-19, enrolled during active disease.

The V call is TRBV7-2, the J call TRBJ1-4; D is uncertain. There are 14 residues in the CDR3. From germline, CDR1 is SGHTA and CDR2 FQGNSA. Trimming left V 3 bases short and J 8 bases short, with 13 bases between. The CDR3 sequence: CASSFSQTSEKLFF. CDR3 nucleotide sequence: TGTGCCAGCAGCTTCAGCCAGACTAGCGAAAAACTGTTTTTT.

V is TRBV7-9 and J is TRBJ1-2; 10 nucleotides match TRBD1. CDR1 and CDR2 (germline): SEHNR, FQNEAQ (reference sequence). Trimming took 4 bases from V and 6 from J; bases not matched to a gene: 5. This CDR3 region has 14 residues. This chain's CDR3 is CASSSSGTGDGYTF. The CDR3 nucleotides read TGTGCCAGCAGCTCTTCCGGGACAGGGGATGGCTACACCTTC.

The J gene is TRBJ1-6, the V gene TRBV6-4, with a possible D match to TRBD1 (6 bases). Trimming pared 7 bases from V and 7 bases from J, leaving 17 bases between. This CDR3 is built from 15 residues. Germline V CDR1 and CDR2: MRHNA, SNTAGT. The DNA for the CDR3 is TGTGCCAGCATCTTGGGGGGGCTGGAAAATTCACCCCTCCACTTT. Encoded protein: CASILGGLENSPLHF.

The chain combines TRBV24-1 with TRBJ2-5, with TRBD2 as a possible D gene (5 bases). CDR3 length equals 13 residues. The V end lost 6 bases, the J end lost 3 bases, and 10 bases lay between the germline ends. The germline V gene encodes CDR1 KGHDR and CDR2 SFDVKD. DNA of the CDR3: TGTGCCACCAGTCCGGGGTTGGAAGAGACCCAGTACTTC. Encoded protein: CATSPGLEETQYF.

The chain couples TRBV21-1 to TRBJ1-1; TRBD1 was called by the table and not checked on the DNA. TRBV21-1 is labeled a pseudogene. CDR3 length: 16 residues. In DNA form, the CDR3 reads TGTGCCAGCAGCACTATCAAGACAGGACCCAACACTGAAGCTTTCTTT. This codes for CASSTIKTGPNTEAFF.

The gene calls are TRBV21-1 and TRBJ1-1. TRBV21-1 is a pseudogene segment. The CDR3 runs to 14 residues. The CDR3: CASRVQASGGKAFF. The CDR3 region has the DNA TGTGCCAGCAGGGTCCAGGCGTCCGGAGGAAAAGCTTTCTTT.

The sample holds a few counts of this clone. The CDR3 is CASASGGASGELFF. DNA for the CDR3: TGTGCCAGCGCTAGCGGGGGGGCAAGCGGGGAGCTGTTTTTT. The rearrangement links TRBV27 to TRBJ2-2; 12 bases are shared with TRBD2. The CDR3 spans 14 residues. V trimming: 8 bases; J trimming: 7 bases; junction bases outside the gene matches: 5. Germline V CDR1 and CDR2: MNHEY, SMNVEV (reference sequence).

This sequence joins TRBV3-1 (or the pseudogene TRBV3-2) and TRBJ2-2; unclear D gene. Between the trimmed V and J ends, which lost 4 bases and 4 bases, there was a span of 4 bases. Germline V gives CDR1 LGHDT, CDR2 YNNKEL (reference sequence). The CDR3 contains 12 residues. CDR3 sequence reads: CASSLITGELFF. The CDR3 DNA is TGTGCCAGCAGCCTAATCACCGGGGAGCTGTTTTTT.

The chain employs TRBV6-2 or TRBV6-3 and TRBJ2-1; TRBD1 aligns across 9 bases. CDR1 and CDR2 (germline): MNHEY, SVGEGT. This CDR3 has 15 amino acids. J lost 2 bases, V lost 5 bases, and 4 bases had no gene match. This CDR3 is CASSNRQGAYNEQFF. The CDR3 DNA follows: TGTGCCAGCAGTAACCGACAGGGGGCCTACAATGAGCAGTTCTTC.

V is TRBV12-3 or TRBV12-4 and J is TRBJ1-1; D is unresolved. Trimming shortened V by 7 bases and J by 0 bases, and 9 bases separated the two germline ends. This CDR3 is built from 13 residues. The CDR3 spells CASTLGVNTEAFF. The CDR3 region has the DNA TGTGCCAGCACCCTAGGAGTGAACACTGAAGCTTTCTTT.

The gene calls are TRBV28 and TRBJ1-1, with D tentatively TRBD1 (5 bases). Per the germline V gene, CDR1 is MDHEN and CDR2 is SYDVKM. The V end was cut by 6 bases, the J end by 0 bases, with 11 bases between. The CDR3 extends over 14 amino acids. Written as DNA, the CDR3 is TGTGCCAGCAGGGGGGGAGGAATGAACACTGAAGCTTTCTTT. It is translated as CASRGGGMNTEAFF.

The rearrangement uses TRBV9 and TRBJ2-7, with TRBD2 matching 9 bases. The CDR3 consists of 17 residues. V trimming: 0 bases; J trimming: 5 bases; junction bases outside the gene matches: 12. Germline values: CDR1 SGDLS, CDR2 YYNGEE. This chain's CDR3 is CASSVDPSGASLHEQYF. CDR3 bases: TGTGCCAGCAGCGTAGACCCTAGCGGGGCATCCCTCCACGAGCAGTACTTC.

The chain combines TRBV30 with TRBJ1-1, with 8 positions matching TRBD1. Losses at the gene ends were 1 base for V and 1 base for J; bases not matched to a gene: 5. The CDR3 length is 15 residues. Germline CDR1 and CDR2: GTSNPN and SVGIG (reference sequence). The CDR3 sequence is CAWSGQGTSNTEAFF. For the CDR3, the DNA is TGTGCCTGGAGTGGACAGGGGACTTCGAACACTGAAGCTTTCTTT.

CDR3: CASSLLDRGHEQYF. CDR3 in DNA: TGTGCCAGCAGCCTACTCGACAGGGGGCACGAGCAGTACTTC. This chain links TRBV3-1 (or the pseudogene TRBV3-2) with TRBJ2-7; 10 bases fit TRBD1. The V gene end was trimmed by 4 bases and the J gene end by 5 bases; junction bases not matched to a gene: 5. This CDR3 has 14 residues. Germline CDR1 is LGHDT and CDR2 is YNNKEL (reference sequence).

CDR3 DNA sequence: TGTGCCAGCAGTTACTACCTCAGGGGTGCCACTGAAGCTTTCTTT. This codes for CASSYYLRGATEAFF. V is TRBV6-5 and J is TRBJ1-1; D possibly corresponds to TRBD1 (6 bases). V was clipped by 1 base and J by 4 bases, with 13 bases between them. From germline, CDR1 is MNHEY and CDR2 SVGAGI. CDR3 length: 15 residues.

The CDR3 protein is CASSFHSQGGIIRSPLHF. CDR3 coding DNA: TGTGCCAGCAGTTTTCATTCACAGGGTGGTATTATACGTTCACCCCTCCACTTT. This chain links TRBV28 with TRBJ1-6, with D possibly TRBD1 on 6 matching bases. The V and J ends lost 3 bases and 9 bases respectively, with 24 bases between them. Germline lookup yields CDR1 MDHEN and CDR2 SYDVKM. CDR3 length equals 18 residues.

The J gene is TRBJ1-2, the V gene TRBV21-1; the listed D gene, TRBD1, was not tested against the DNA. TRBV21-1 is tagged as a pseudogene. The CDR3 extends over 12 amino acids. The CDR3 DNA is TGTGCCAGTGCACACGGAGGGGGCGGCTACACCTTC. Its translation: CASAHGGGGYTF.

The CDR3 is CASSSRLAGAYEQYF. The CDR3 nucleotides are TGTGCCAGCAGCTCTCGACTAGCGGGGGCCTACGAGCAGTACTTC. The V gene is TRBV5-4, the J gene TRBJ2-7; 12 nucleotides match TRBD2. Germline V CDR1 and CDR2: SGHNT, YYREEE (reference sequence). The CDR3 loop spans 15 amino acids. The V and J ends lost 3 bases and 2 bases, in that order; junction bases with no gene match: 3.

This chain connects TRBV19 to TRBJ1-6; 9 bases align to TRBD1. CDR1 is LNHDA, CDR2 SQIVND, per germline (reference sequence). Losses at the gene ends were 10 bases for V and 7 bases for J; bases not matched to a gene: 5. This CDR3 region has 13 residues. The CDR3 nucleotides read TGTGCCACCACGGGACAGGGAAATTCACCCCTCCACTTT. It is translated as CATTGQGNSPLHF.

In its sample, this clone was seen a few times. This chain connects TRBV4-2 to TRBJ1-3, with TRBD1 matching over 11 bases. This CDR3 is 17 amino acids long. Unmatched junction bases numbered 3, after V lost 1 base and J lost 1 base. The germline CDR1 and CDR2 sequences are LGHNA and YNFKEQ. CDR3 DNA sequence: TGTGCCAGCAGCCAAGCCGGGACAGGGGGTTCTGGAAACACCATATATTTT. Translation: CASSQAGTGGSGNTIYF.

This sequence joins TRBV12-3 or TRBV12-4 and TRBJ1-5; maybe TRBD1 (5 bases). CDR3 length: 13 residues. Trimming removed 3 bases at V and 7 bases at J, with 10 bases between. CDR3 nucleotide sequence: TGTGCCAGCAGTTTGGGGGGAAAGCAGCCCCAGCATTTT. Translation gives CASSLGGKQPQHF.

The V gene is TRBV5-1, the J gene TRBJ1-3; D remains unclear. The germline V gene has CDR1 SGHRS and CDR2 YFSETQ. Trimming stripped 10 bases from V and 5 bases from J, with 7 bases between. This CDR3 has 10 amino acids. The CDR3 reads CASIRNTIYF. CDR3 coding DNA: TGCGCCTCTATCAGAAACACCATATATTTT.

The V and J genes are TRBV28 and TRBJ2-7; 11 bases line up with TRBD2. The CDR3 contains 20 residues. In germline, CDR1 is MDHEN, CDR2 SYDVKM. J gave up 5 bases and V 4 bases, and 22 bases lay outside the gene matches. The CDR3 sequence is CASSSTGQVTIAGGHHEQYF. In nucleotides, the CDR3 is TGTGCCAGCAGTTCCACCGGACAGGTCACTATAGCGGGAGGGCACCACGAGCAGTACTTC.

V gene TRBV7-9 combines with J gene TRBJ1-2; 11 bases line up with TRBD1. Per germline, CDR1 SEHNR and CDR2 FQNEAQ (reference sequence). Trimming cost V 5 bases and J 8 bases; bases outside gene matches: 7. The CDR3 has 14 amino acids. CDR3 coding DNA: TGTGCCAGCAGCCCGTGGACAGGGGGCGTAGGCTACACCTTC. The encoded protein is CASSPWTGGVGYTF.

The J gene is TRBJ1-2, the V gene TRBV19; 12 bases align to TRBD1. Germline lookup yields CDR1 LNHDA and CDR2 SQIVND (reference sequence). V lost 10 bases to trimming and J lost 6 bases; unmatched junction nucleotides: 6. The CDR3 consists of 13 residues. The chain's CDR3 is CATPGTGGDGYTF. CDR3 bases: TGTGCCACCCCCGGGACAGGGGGCGATGGCTACACCTTC.

This clone was observed a handful of times. This chain connects TRBV7-9 to TRBJ1-2; D gene unclear. CDR1 SEHNR and CDR2 FQNEAQ come from the germline V gene (reference sequence). There are 12 residues in the CDR3. V shed 0 bases and J shed 7 bases, with 6 bases lying between them. In DNA, the CDR3 is TGTGCCAGCAGCTTAGCGCCGGGTGGCTACACCTTC. This gives the protein CASSLAPGGYTF.

The chain links TRBV24-1 to TRBJ2-3; a weak D match, TRBD1 (5 bases). The CDR3 totals 15 residues. Germline CDR1 reads KGHDR; CDR2 reads SFDVKD. Trimming took 1 base from V and 4 from J, leaving 11 bases between them. The CDR3 DNA sequence: TGTGCCACCAGTGATTTTGACAGTCAGGCAGATACGCAGTATTTT. Protein sequence: CATSDFDSQADTQYF.

This chain joins TRBV11-2 and TRBJ2-1; 9 positions agree with TRBD1. This CDR3 contains 11 residues. Per germline, CDR1 SGHAT and CDR2 FQNNGV. J gave up 15 bases and V 4 bases, and 4 bases lay outside the gene matches. The DNA for the CDR3 is TGTGCCAGCAGCTCGGGACAGGGCCTGTTCTTC. Translating gives CASSSGQGLFF.